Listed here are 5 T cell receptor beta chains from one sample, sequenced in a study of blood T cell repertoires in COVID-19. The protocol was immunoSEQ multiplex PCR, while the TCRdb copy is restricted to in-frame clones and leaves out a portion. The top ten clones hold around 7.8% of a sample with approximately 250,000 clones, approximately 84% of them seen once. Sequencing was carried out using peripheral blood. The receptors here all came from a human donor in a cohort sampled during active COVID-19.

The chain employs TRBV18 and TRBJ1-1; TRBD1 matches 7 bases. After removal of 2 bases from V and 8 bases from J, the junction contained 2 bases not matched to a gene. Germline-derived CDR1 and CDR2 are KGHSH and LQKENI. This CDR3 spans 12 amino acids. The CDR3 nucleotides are TGTGCCAGCTCACCATCGACAGGGGAAGCTTTCTTT. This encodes CASSPSTGEAFF.

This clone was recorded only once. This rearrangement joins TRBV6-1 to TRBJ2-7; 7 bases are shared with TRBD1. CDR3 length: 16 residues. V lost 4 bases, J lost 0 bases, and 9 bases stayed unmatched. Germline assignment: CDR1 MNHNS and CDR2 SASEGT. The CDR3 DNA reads TGTGCCAGCAGTGGGGCCCACAGGGGCGGCTCCTACGAGCAGTACTTC. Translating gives CASSGAHRGGSYEQYF.

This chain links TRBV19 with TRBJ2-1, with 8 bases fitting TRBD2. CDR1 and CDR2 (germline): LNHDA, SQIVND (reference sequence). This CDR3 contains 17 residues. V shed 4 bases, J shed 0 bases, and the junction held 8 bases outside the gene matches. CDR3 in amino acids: CASSRASGQSSYNEQFF. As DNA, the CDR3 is TGTGCCAGTAGTAGGGCTAGCGGGCAGAGCTCCTACAATGAGCAGTTCTTC.

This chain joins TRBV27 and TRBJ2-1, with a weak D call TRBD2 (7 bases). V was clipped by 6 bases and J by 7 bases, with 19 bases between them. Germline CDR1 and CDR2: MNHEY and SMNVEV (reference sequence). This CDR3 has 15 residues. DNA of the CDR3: TGTGCCAGCAGCCGTGGGGGGGCCTTGTGGAATGAGCAGTTCTTC. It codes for CASSRGGALWNEQFF.

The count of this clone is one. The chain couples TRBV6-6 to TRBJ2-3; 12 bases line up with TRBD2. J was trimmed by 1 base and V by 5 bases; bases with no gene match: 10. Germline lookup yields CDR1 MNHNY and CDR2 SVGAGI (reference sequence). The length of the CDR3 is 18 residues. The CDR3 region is CASSRTRLAGAGTDTQYF. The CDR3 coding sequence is TGTGCCAGCAGTCGCACCCGACTAGCGGGAGCTGGCACAGATACGCAGTATTTT.